This passage covers 5 T cell receptor beta chains from one sample sequenced in a study of T cell repertoires in aging, cancer and after chemotherapy. Multiplex touch-down PCR with TRB-A/B primers amplified rearranged V-D-J TRB sequences. MiXCR, applied by TCRdb to the multiplex PCR reads, yields one record per CDR3 protein. The sample lists 8,500 to 13,000 distinct CDR3 sequences; 32% were seen once. The template was genomic DNA from peripheral blood, not RNA. Sequencing used blood. Source of these receptors: a human donor in good health.

In this sample, this clonotype is medium-sized. The chain has TRBV27 and TRBJ2-7; D unclear. The CDR3 contains 14 residues. Germline V lookup: CDR1 MNHEY, CDR2 SMNVEV (reference sequence). Trimming took 6 bases from V and 2 from J, leaving 14 bases between them. The CDR3 coding sequence is TGTGCCAGCAGCCCCCGGCCTGGACCCTACGAGCAGTACTTC. Amino acid sequence: CASSPRPGPYEQYF.

The genes are TRBV20-1 and TRBJ1-2; TRBD1 matches at 9 bases. Trimming removed 5 bases from V and 6 bases from J; junction bases left unmatched: 4. The CDR3 runs 12 residues. The V gene's germline CDR1 is DFQATT and CDR2 SNEGSKA (reference sequence). CDR3 sequence: CSAWTGVNGYTF. CDR3 DNA sequence: TGCAGTGCTTGGACAGGGGTAAATGGCTACACCTTC.

V gene TRBV10-3 combines with J gene TRBJ2-1; D may match TRBD1 or TRBD2 (5 bases each). This CDR3 contains 21 residues. The ends were cut back, 5 bases at V and 4 bases at J, with 33 bases in the middle. Germline V gene sequence: CDR1 ENHRY, CDR2 SYGVKD. The CDR3 region is CAISQPFPGPAQRTSYNEQFF. The CDR3 DNA is TGTGCCATCAGTCAGCCTTTTCCGGGACCGGCACAACGTACGTCTTACAATGAGCAGTTCTTC.

This clonotype was counted between two and nine times. The chain combines TRBV6-5 with TRBJ1-4; D gene unclear. Trimming shortened V by 2 bases and J by 4 bases, and 8 bases separated the two germline ends. The CDR3 is 14 residues long. CDR1 and CDR2 from the germline V gene are MNHEY and SVGAGI. CDR3 residues: CASSYTIGNEKLFF. CDR3 DNA: TGTGCCAGCAGTTACACAATCGGTAATGAAAAACTGTTTTTT.

This clonotype is judged medium-sized (0.01 to 0.1%). The genes are TRBV19 and TRBJ2-2, with D hard to call. Germline V gene sequence: CDR1 LNHDA, CDR2 SQIVND (reference sequence). The CDR3 sequence is 15 residues long. With 1 base removed from V and 3 bases from J, the gap between germline ends came to 9 bases. In nucleotides, the CDR3 is TGTGCCAGTAGTATAGTCCCCTACCACACCGGGGAGCTGTTTTTT. Amino acids: CASSIVPYHTGELFF.